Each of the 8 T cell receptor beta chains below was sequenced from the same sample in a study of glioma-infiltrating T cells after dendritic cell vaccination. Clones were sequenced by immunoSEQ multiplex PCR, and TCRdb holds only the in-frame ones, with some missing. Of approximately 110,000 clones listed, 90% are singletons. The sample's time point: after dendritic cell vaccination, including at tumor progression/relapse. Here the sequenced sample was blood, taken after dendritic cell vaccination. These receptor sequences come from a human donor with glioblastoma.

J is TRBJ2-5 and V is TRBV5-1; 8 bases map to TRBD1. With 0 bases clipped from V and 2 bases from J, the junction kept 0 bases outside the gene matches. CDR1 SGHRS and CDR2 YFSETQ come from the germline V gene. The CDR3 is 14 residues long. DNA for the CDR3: TGCGCCAGCAGCTTGGGGACAGGGCAAGAGACCCAGTACTTC. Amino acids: CASSLGTGQETQYF.

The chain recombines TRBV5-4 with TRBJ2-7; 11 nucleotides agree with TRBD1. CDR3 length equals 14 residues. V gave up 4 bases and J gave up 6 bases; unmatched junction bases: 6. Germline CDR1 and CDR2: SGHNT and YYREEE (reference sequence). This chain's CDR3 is CASSTDRGRTEQYF. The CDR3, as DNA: TGTGCCAGCAGCACGGACAGGGGGCGAACCGAGCAGTACTTC.

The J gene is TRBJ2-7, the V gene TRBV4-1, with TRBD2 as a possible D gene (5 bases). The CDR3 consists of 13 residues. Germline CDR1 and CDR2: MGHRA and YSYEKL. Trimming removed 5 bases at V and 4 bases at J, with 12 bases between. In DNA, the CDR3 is TGCGCCAGCAGCGGCGGGCTACAGTACGAGCAGTACTTC. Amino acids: CASSGGLQYEQYF.

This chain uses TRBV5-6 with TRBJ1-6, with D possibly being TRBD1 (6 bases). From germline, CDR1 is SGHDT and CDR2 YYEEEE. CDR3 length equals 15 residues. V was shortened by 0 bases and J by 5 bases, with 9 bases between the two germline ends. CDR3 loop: CASSLGDTNNSPLHF. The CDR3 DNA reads TGTGCCAGCAGCTTGGGGGACACCAATAATTCACCCCTCCACTTT.

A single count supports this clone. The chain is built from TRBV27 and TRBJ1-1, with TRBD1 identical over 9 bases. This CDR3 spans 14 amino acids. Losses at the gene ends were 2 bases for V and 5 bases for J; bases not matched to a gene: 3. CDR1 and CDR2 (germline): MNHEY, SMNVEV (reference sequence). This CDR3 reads CASSLRTGATEAFF. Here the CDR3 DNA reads TGTGCCAGCAGTTTAAGGACAGGGGCGACTGAAGCTTTCTTT.

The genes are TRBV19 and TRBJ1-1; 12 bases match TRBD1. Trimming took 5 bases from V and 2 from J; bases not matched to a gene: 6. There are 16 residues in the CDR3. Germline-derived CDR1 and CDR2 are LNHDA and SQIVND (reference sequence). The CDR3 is CASSPTGTGGNTEAFF. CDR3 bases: TGTGCCAGTAGTCCTACCGGGACAGGGGGCAACACTGAAGCTTTCTTT.

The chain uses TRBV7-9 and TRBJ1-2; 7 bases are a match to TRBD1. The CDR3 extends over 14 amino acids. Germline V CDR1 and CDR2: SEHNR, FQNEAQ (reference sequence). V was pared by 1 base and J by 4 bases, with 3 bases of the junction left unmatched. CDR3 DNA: TGTGCCAGCAGCTTAGAGGGGGCTAGCTATGGCTACACCTTC. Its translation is CASSLEGASYGYTF.

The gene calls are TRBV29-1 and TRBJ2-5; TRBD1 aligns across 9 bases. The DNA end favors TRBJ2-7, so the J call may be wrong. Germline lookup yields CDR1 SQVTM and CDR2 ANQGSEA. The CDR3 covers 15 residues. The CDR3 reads CSVGASGTGSYEQYF. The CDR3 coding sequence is TGCAGCGTTGGGGCCTCCGGGACAGGGTCCTACGAGCAGTACTTC.